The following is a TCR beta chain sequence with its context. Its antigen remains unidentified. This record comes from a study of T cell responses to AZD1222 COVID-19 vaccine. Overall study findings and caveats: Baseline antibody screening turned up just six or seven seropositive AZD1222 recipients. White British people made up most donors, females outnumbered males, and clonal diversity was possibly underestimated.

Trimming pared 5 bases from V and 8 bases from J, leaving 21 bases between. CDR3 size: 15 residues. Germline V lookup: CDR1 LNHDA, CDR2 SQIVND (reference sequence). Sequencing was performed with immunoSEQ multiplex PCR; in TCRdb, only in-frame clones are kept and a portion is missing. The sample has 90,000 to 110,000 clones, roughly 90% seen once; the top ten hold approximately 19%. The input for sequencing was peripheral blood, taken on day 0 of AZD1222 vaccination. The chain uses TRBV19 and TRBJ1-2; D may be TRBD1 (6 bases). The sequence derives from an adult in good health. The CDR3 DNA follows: TGTGCCAGTAGTGCCCTATTAACAGGGTCAGGAGGCTACACCTTC. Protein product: CASSALLTGSGGYTF.